This is a list of T cell receptor beta chains from one sample in a study of cytomegalovirus exposure and HLA in healthy donors. Only in-frame clones appear in the TCRdb table, and some are missing; sequencing was by immunoSEQ multiplex PCR. The table shows around 150,000 clones, with 60% to 85% occurring only once. Sequenced: PBMCs. All receptors come from a woman aged 25 to 45 in good health and CMV-seronegative. CDR3s leave out the opening cysteine and the closing phenylalanine or tryptophan.

v_gene	j_gene	CDR3aa
TRBV5-6	TRBJ1-2	ASSLAGESYYGYT
TRBV19	TRBJ1-1	ASRKGEVNTEAF
TRBV9	TRBJ1-1	ASSPLANSFTEAF
TRBV5-1	TRBJ2-5	ASSLRGGETQY
TRBV5-4	TRBJ2-6	ASSLAGSGANGLT
TRBV27	TRBJ2-7	ASSLRDNSYEQY
TRBV5-6	TRBJ1-5	ASSFSGKSNQPQH
TRBV29-1	TRBJ1-2	SVDRAAGYT
TRBV20-1	TRBJ1-1	SAGDTEAF
TRBV6-1	TRBJ1-2	ASSGREGNGYT
TRBV7-9	TRBJ2-7	ASSPTGGNYEQY
TRBV28	TRBJ2-2	ASSWTGDGAGELF
TRBV18	TRBJ1-2	ASSPDRGDGYT
TRBV4-1	TRBJ2-2	ASSQVLAGTNTGELF
TRBV5-4	TRBJ2-7	ASSFQGGAPGEQY
TRBV6-5	TRBJ1-6	ASHQRGQANSPLH
TRBV28	TRBJ1-5	ASSRSRGSNQPQH
TRBV12-5	TRBJ1-2	ASGRDTSNYGYT